These T cell receptor beta chains were read from a single sample in a study of blood T cell repertoires in COVID-19. Libraries were prepared by immunoSEQ multiplex PCR; TCRdb keeps only in-frame clonotypes and omits some of them. The sample includes 210,000 or so clones, 90% of them seen just once. Source material: peripheral blood. These receptors were taken from a man in his fifties with acute or convalescent COVID-19. The CDR3 runs from the conserved cysteine through the conserved F or W. Each record gives: J gene, D gene, clone size, V gene, CDR3 DNA, CDR3 protein. A D gene is named only where the DNA matches it firmly. Size is stated for part of the rows, as once, few or many counts, or as a class when the clone is expanded.

J: TRBJ2-7
D: .
size: .
V: TRBV7-2
DNA: TGTGCCAGCAGCCCACGCAGCTCCTACGAGCAGTACTTC
CDR3: CASSPRSSYEQYF

J: TRBJ1-2
D: .
size: .
V: TRBV5-1
DNA: TGCGCCAGCAGCCCCGGGGGTGGGCAGAACTATGGCTACACCTTC
CDR3: CASSPGGGQNYGYTF

J: TRBJ2-2
D: TRBD1
size: .
V: TRBV3-1/TRBV3-2
DNA: TGTGCCAGCAGCCAGGCCGGGACAGGGGGCACCGGGGAGCTGTTTTTT
CDR3: CASSQAGTGGTGELFF

J: TRBJ1-3
D: .
size: .
V: TRBV6-5
DNA: TGTGCCAGCACCCTTGGACAGCCCTCTGGAAACACCATATATTTT
CDR3: CASTLGQPSGNTIYF

J: TRBJ2-1
D: TRBD1
size: .
V: TRBV29-1
DNA: TGCAGCGTTGAAATGACAGGGGCCTACAATGAGCAGTTCTTC
CDR3: CSVEMTGAYNEQFF

J: TRBJ2-5
D: .
size: .
V: TRBV7-6
DNA: TGTGCCAGCAGTCAAGGGACTCTCCAAGAGACCCAGTACTTC
CDR3: CASSQGTLQETQYF

J: TRBJ2-1
D: TRBD1
size: .
V: TRBV6-2/TRBV6-3
DNA: TGTGCCAGCAGTTACTTACTACCGGGACAGTCCTACAATGAGCAGTTCTTC
CDR3: CASSYLLPGQSYNEQFF

J: TRBJ1-2
D: .
size: once
V: TRBV5-5
DNA: TGTGCCAGCAGCGAACAGGGCTGGGCGGGCTACACCTTC
CDR3: CASSEQGWAGYTF

J: TRBJ2-2
D: TRBD2
size: .
V: TRBV7-2
DNA: TGTGCCAGCAGCTTGCCGGGACTAGCGGGAGCCACCGGGGAGCTGTTTTTT
CDR3: CASSLPGLAGATGELFF

J: TRBJ2-3
D: TRBD1
size: .
V: TRBV5-8
DNA: TGTGCCAGCAGCGGCTCCGGGACAGGCACAGATACGCAGTATTTT
CDR3: CASSGSGTGTDTQYF

J: TRBJ2-1
D: TRBD2
size: .
V: TRBV7-2
DNA: TGTGCCAGCAGCTTAACTAGCGGGAGGGCCCTTACCGAGCAGTTCTTC
CDR3: CASSLTSGRALTEQFF

J: TRBJ2-5
D: .
size: .
V: TRBV27
DNA: TGTGCCAGCAGACGCTCCCAGGCCAGCCAAGAGACCCAGTACTTC
CDR3: CASRRSQASQETQYF

J: TRBJ2-5
D: TRBD1
size: .
V: TRBV7-2
DNA: TGTGCCAGCAGCTTAGTACAGGGGGCGTATAGAGAGACCCAGTACTTC
CDR3: CASSLVQGAYRETQYF

J: TRBJ2-1
D: .
size: .
V: TRBV11-1
DNA: TGTGCCAGCAGCCCCACGGGGGGCCGGGAGCAGTTCTTC
CDR3: CASSPTGGREQFF

J: TRBJ2-7
D: .
size: once
V: TRBV6-1
DNA: TGTGCCAGCAGTGAAGGAGGGTTAGGCTACGAGCAGTACTTC
CDR3: CASSEGGLGYEQYF

J: TRBJ1-3
D: TRBD1
size: .
V: TRBV18
DNA: TGTGCCAGCTCACCACCCGGACAGGCTGCTGGAAACACCATATATTTT
CDR3: CASSPPGQAAGNTIYF

J: TRBJ1-1
D: TRBD1
size: .
V: TRBV29-1
DNA: TGCAGCGTTGCCGGGACAGGGGCAGATACTGAAGCTTTCTTT
CDR3: CSVAGTGADTEAFF

J: TRBJ1-2
D: .
size: .
V: TRBV3-1/TRBV3-2
DNA: TGTGCCAGCAACAACCGGGGCTATGGCTACACCTTC
CDR3: CASNNRGYGYTF

J: TRBJ2-1
D: TRBD1
size: once
V: TRBV5-1
DNA: TGCGCCAGCAGTTCGGGACAGGTCTTATACAATGAGCAGTTCTTC
CDR3: CASSSGQVLYNEQFF

J: TRBJ1-2
D: .
size: .
V: TRBV3-1/TRBV3-2
DNA: TGTGCCAGCAGCCAAGACGGTGCGGGAAGGGCCTATGGCTACACCTTC
CDR3: CASSQDGAGRAYGYTF

J: TRBJ1-2
D: TRBD1
size: .
V: TRBV29-1
DNA: TGCAGCGTCAACAGGGGAAATGGCTACACCTTC
CDR3: CSVNRGNGYTF

J: TRBJ2-1
D: TRBD2
size: .
V: TRBV2
DNA: TGTGCCAGCAGCGCCCTAGCGGGAAAAAACAATGAGCAGTTCTTC
CDR3: CASSALAGKNNEQFF

J: TRBJ2-6
D: .
size: .
V: TRBV13
DNA: TGTGCCAGCAGCCAAAGGACAGCTGGGGCCAACGTCCTGACTTTC
CDR3: CASSQRTAGANVLTF

J: TRBJ1-1
D: .
size: .
V: TRBV11-1
DNA: TGTGCCAGCAGCCCAAGGCGGGGAAACACTGAAGCTTTCTTT
CDR3: CASSPRRGNTEAFF

J: TRBJ1-5
D: .
size: .
V: TRBV18
DNA: TGTGCCAGCTCACCACGTACAGGTGTCAATAGCAATCAGCCCCAGCATTTT
CDR3: CASSPRTGVNSNQPQHF

J: TRBJ1-3
D: .
size: .
V: TRBV27
DNA: TGTGCCAGCAGTTTGGAGAGAGACACCATATATTTT
CDR3: CASSLERDTIYF

J: TRBJ1-6
D: TRBD1
size: .
V: TRBV7-9
DNA: TGTGCCAGCAGCTTACCCCAGGGGGTCGGGAATTCACCCCTCCACTTT
CDR3: CASSLPQGVGNSPLHF

J: TRBJ1-1
D: TRBD1
size: once
V: TRBV7-9
DNA: TGTGCCAGCAGCCAAGGACAGGGGGGGAACACTGAAGCTTTCTTT
CDR3: CASSQGQGGNTEAFF

J: TRBJ2-5
D: TRBD2
size: .
V: TRBV3-1/TRBV3-2
DNA: TGTGCCAGCAGCCAAAGAAGGCCTAGCGGGAGGCAAGAGACCCAGTACTTC
CDR3: CASSQRRPSGRQETQYF

J: TRBJ2-1
D: TRBD2
size: .
V: TRBV24-1
DNA: TGTGCCACTGCCGGGGGGGACAATGAGCAGTTCTTC
CDR3: CATAGGDNEQFF

J: TRBJ2-3
D: .
size: few
V: TRBV5-4
DNA: TGTGCCAGCAGCCCAGGAGACAGAGGCACAGATACGCAGTATTTT
CDR3: CASSPGDRGTDTQYF

J: TRBJ1-1
D: .
size: .
V: TRBV5-4
DNA: TGTGCCAGCGGCCAGGGCGAGGACACTGAAGCTTTCTTT
CDR3: CASGQGEDTEAFF

J: TRBJ1-1
D: .
size: .
V: TRBV7-9
DNA: TGTGCCAGCAGTACAAATTTGGGGGCCGACACTGAAGCTTTCTTT
CDR3: CASSTNLGADTEAFF

J: TRBJ2-3
D: TRBD2
size: once
V: TRBV5-1
DNA: TGCGCCAGCAGCCAGAGCGGGACCTACACAGATACGCAGTATTTT
CDR3: CASSQSGTYTDTQYF

J: TRBJ1-5
D: .
size: .
V: TRBV5-4
DNA: TGTGCCAGCAGCTCACAGGTTAGCAATCAGCCCCAGCATTTT
CDR3: CASSSQVSNQPQHF

J: TRBJ2-1
D: .
size: .
V: TRBV6-5
DNA: TGTGCCAGCAGTTACTCGCACGGGGGCTACAATGAGCAGTTCTTC
CDR3: CASSYSHGGYNEQFF

J: TRBJ1-6
D: TRBD1
size: .
V: TRBV7-8
DNA: TGTGCCAGCAGCTTACCTTCGACAGGGAAGGGGCCAATTAATTCACCCCTCCACTTT
CDR3: CASSLPSTGKGPINSPLHF

J: TRBJ2-1
D: TRBD2
size: .
V: TRBV6-5
DNA: TGTGCCACCAGACTAGCGGGAAACAATGAGCAGTTCTTC
CDR3: CATRLAGNNEQFF

J: TRBJ1-6
D: .
size: .
V: TRBV6-5
DNA: TGTGCCAGCAGTTACCAGGATTTTGGTGTTTCACCCCTCCACTTT
CDR3: CASSYQDFGVSPLHF

J: TRBJ2-5
D: TRBD1
size: .
V: TRBV28
DNA: TGTGCCAGCGAGGGACAGCAAGAGACCCAGTACTTC
CDR3: CASEGQQETQYF

J: TRBJ2-1
D: TRBD2
size: .
V: TRBV9
DNA: TGTGCCAGCAGCGTAGTGGATAGCGGGGGGGCCGCCTACAATGAGCAGTTCTTC
CDR3: CASSVVDSGGAAYNEQFF

J: TRBJ2-5
D: TRBD2
size: once
V: TRBV10-2
DNA: TGCGCCAGCAGTGAGTCGGGACTAGTCGGTGGGACCCAGTACTTC
CDR3: CASSESGLVGGTQYF

J: TRBJ2-1
D: TRBD2
size: once
V: TRBV6-5
DNA: TGTGCCAGCGGGAGGGCCCAGCGGGAGCAGTTCTTC
CDR3: CASGRAQREQFF

J: TRBJ2-1
D: .
size: .
V: TRBV10-2
DNA: TGCGCCAGCAGAGAGGCAGGATCCAATGAGCAGTTCTTC
CDR3: CASREAGSNEQFF

J: TRBJ2-4
D: .
size: .
V: TRBV21-1
DNA: TGTGCCAGCAGCAAATCCCGTGATGACAGCTTAGCCAAAAACATTCAGTACTTC
CDR3: CASSKSRDDSLAKNIQYF

J: TRBJ2-3
D: .
size: .
V: TRBV15
DNA: TGTGCCACCAGCAGTACGAGGGGGTACGGGGATACGCAGTATTTT
CDR3: CATSSTRGYGDTQYF

J: TRBJ1-1
D: .
size: .
V: TRBV7-9
DNA: TGTGCCAGCAGCTTAGCGCATGGGGGGGAGGTTTTCACTGAAGCTTTCTTT
CDR3: CASSLAHGGEVFTEAFF

J: TRBJ1-5
D: .
size: .
V: TRBV27
DNA: TGTGCCAGCGGAAAGCGGCCCCAGCATTTT
CDR3: CASGKRPQHF

J: TRBJ1-2
D: .
size: .
V: TRBV7-9
DNA: TGTGCCAGCAGCACCAGCGACACCGGGGACTATGGCTACACCTTC
CDR3: CASSTSDTGDYGYTF

J: TRBJ2-1
D: TRBD2
size: .
V: TRBV27
DNA: TGTGCCAGCCCCCCGGGACTAGCAGAGAATGAGCAGTTCTTC
CDR3: CASPPGLAENEQFF

J: TRBJ1-1
D: .
size: .
V: TRBV6-6
DNA: TGTGCCAGCAGTTCGTACACTGAAGCTTTCTTT
CDR3: CASSSYTEAFF

J: TRBJ2-1
D: .
size: .
V: TRBV11-1
DNA: TGTGCCAGCAGCTCCGGGACTCCCAATGAGCAGTTCTTC
CDR3: CASSSGTPNEQFF

J: TRBJ1-5
D: TRBD1
size: .
V: TRBV10-3
DNA: TGTGCCATTAGTCCTAGACAGGGGGCTCAGCCCCAGCATTTT
CDR3: CAISPRQGAQPQHF

J: TRBJ1-6
D: TRBD1
size: few
V: TRBV30
DNA: TGTGCCTGGGACAGGGTCGGTTCACCCCTCCACTTT
CDR3: CAWDRVGSPLHF

J: TRBJ1-5
D: TRBD1
size: .
V: TRBV19
DNA: TGTGCCAGTAGTAAAATATGGCAGGGGGAAGATAGCAATCAGCCCCAGCATTTT
CDR3: CASSKIWQGEDSNQPQHF